This record looks at one T cell receptor (beta chain) sequence and its context. Its antigen is not known. The data derive from a study of cytomegalovirus exposure and HLA in healthy donors. Study observations and caveats: Donor immune exposure was known only as CMV serostatus. In an earlier analysis, about 87% or about 30%: the productive usage of most TCR beta V segments. Accurate prediction of HLA-A and HLA-B alleles (for most subjects) was reportedly achieved from TCR beta sequences.

V shed 1 base and J 4 bases; nucleotides not matched to a gene: 8. In germline, CDR1 is SGHTA, CDR2 FQGTGA. The CDR3 consists of 16 residues. PCR involved 60 Vbeta and 13 Jbeta primers. The method was immunoSEQ multiplex PCR; TCRdb's version includes in-frame clones alone and lacks a portion of them. This specimen shows 100,000 or so clones; the ten leading clones hold 0.59%. The rearrangement joins TRBV7-3 to TRBJ2-7, with 9 bases identical to TRBD2. The source is a man in his fifties or sixties in good health and CMV-seronegative. The specimen was PBMCs. The CDR3 DNA reads as TGTGCCAGCAGCTTAAATCATCTAGCGGGAAGATACGAGCAGTACTTC. Translating gives CASSLNHLAGRYEQYF. Looking up the rest from reference TRBV7-3 and TRBJ2-7 gives the full variable domain: GAGVSQTPSNKVTEKGKYVELRCDPISGHTALYWYRQSLGQGPEFLIYFQGTGAADDSGLPNDRFFAVRPEGSVSTLKIQRTERGDSAVYLCASSLNHLAGRYEQYFGPGTRLTVT.